The 6 T cell receptor beta chains listed next were all sequenced from one sample in a study of shared clonotypes between healthy human individuals. The method was immunoSEQ multiplex PCR; TCRdb's version includes in-frame clones alone and lacks a portion of them. The sample has more than 500,000 clones; 90% to 95% are singletons. Terminally differentiated effector memory CD45RA+ cells were excluded by CCR7 positive selection of CD45RO-negative cells. The sample comprised naive CD8+ T cells sorted from blood. Source of these receptors: a woman in her 30s in good health.

The V and J genes are TRBV18 and TRBJ2-1, with TRBD2 as a possible D gene (5 bases). The CDR3 runs to 18 residues. Germline CDR1 and CDR2: KGHSH and LQKENI. The V end was cut by 6 bases, the J end by 0 bases, with 21 bases between. CDR3 in amino acids: CASSPPRTRTHSYNEQFF. The CDR3, as DNA: TGTGCCAGCTCCCCGCCTAGGACCCGGACTCACTCCTACAATGAGCAGTTCTTC. The complete variable domain, with remaining parts taken from reference TRBV18 and TRBJ2-1, reads NAGVMQNPRHLVRRRGQEARLRCSPMKGHSHVYWYRQLPEEGLKFMVYLQKENIIDESGMPKERFSAEFPKEGPSILRIQQVVRGDSAAYFCASSPPRTRTHSYNEQFFGPGTRLTVL.

This chain connects TRBV28 to TRBJ1-5, with 9 bases matching TRBD1. The germline CDR1 and CDR2 sequences are MDHEN and SYDVKM. This CDR3 contains 16 residues. Unmatched junction bases numbered 4, after V lost 3 bases and J lost 1 base. CDR3 DNA sequence: TGTGCCAGCAGTTTTCAGACAGGGGGGAGCAATCAGCCCCAGCATTTT. This encodes CASSFQTGGSNQPQHF.

The chain carries TRBV13 and TRBJ2-7; D gene ambiguous. Germline values: CDR1 PRHDT, CDR2 FYEKMQ (reference sequence). This CDR3 region has 12 residues. V was clipped by 0 bases and J by 4 bases, with 4 bases between them. The CDR3 region is CASSLGQYEQYF. The CDR3 DNA reads TGTGCCAGCAGCTTAGGACAGTACGAGCAGTACTTC.

The rearrangement links TRBV28 to TRBJ1-5; 8 nucleotides match TRBD1. The length of the CDR3 is 18 residues. J lost 2 bases, V lost 1 base, and 10 bases had no gene match. Germline assignment: CDR1 MDHEN and CDR2 SYDVKM. The CDR3 protein is CASSLFFGQGEGNQPQHF. CDR3 coding DNA: TGTGCCAGCAGTTTATTTTTCGGACAGGGAGAAGGCAATCAGCCCCAGCATTTT.

The V call is TRBV4-1, the J call TRBJ2-1; no clear D. Trimming removed 1 base from V and 5 bases from J, with 6 bases in between. Germline V gene sequence: CDR1 MGHRA, CDR2 YSYEKL. This CDR3 is built from 13 residues. CDR3 in amino acids: CASSQGRNNEQFF. CDR3 nucleotide sequence: TGCGCCAGCAGCCAAGGTAGAAACAATGAGCAGTTCTTC.

The J gene is TRBJ2-7, the V gene TRBV2; weak D call: TRBD2 (5 bases). This CDR3 region has 15 residues. CDR1 is SNHLY, CDR2 FYNNEI, per germline. V was pared by 6 bases and J by 0 bases, with 15 bases between. CDR3 coding DNA: TGTGCCAGCAGCCCGGTTGGAGGCTACTCCTACGAGCAGTACTTC. Protein: CASSPVGGYSYEQYF.